The 22 T cell receptor beta chains reported below all come from one sample, sequenced in a study of T cells in Graves' hyperthyroidism and ophthalmopathy. TCR beta CDR3 regions were amplified from RNA. A set of HTBI primers served as the primers for a first-round RT-PCR of the TCR CDR3. One entry per CDR3 protein, called by TCRdb with MiXCR from the multiplex PCR reads. The table has about 380,000 distinct CDR3 sequences, approximately 15% seen once; the top ten hold under 25%. Material: blood. The receptors come from a man aged 25 to 40 with Graves' hyperthyroidism that later progressed to Graves' ophthalmopathy.

The chain employs TRBV5-6 and TRBJ2-5; D is perhaps TRBD1 (6 bases). The germline gives CDR1 SGHDT, CDR2 YYEEEE. CDR3 length: 15 amino acids. The V gene lost 3 bases and the J gene lost 2 bases, with 14 bases spanning the gap. The CDR3, as DNA: TGTGCCAGCAGCTCGCGTGTGGGGGCGCAAGAGACCCAGTACTTC. Translation gives CASSSRVGAQETQYF.

The chain couples TRBV5-4 to TRBJ1-2; TRBD1 matches 7 bases. CDR1 is SGHNT and CDR2 is YYREEE in the germline V gene (reference sequence). J gave up 8 bases and V 0 bases, and 13 bases lay outside the gene matches. The CDR3 is 16 amino acids. The CDR3 region is CASSLDAAGGTGGYTF. The CDR3 DNA reads as TGTGCCAGCAGCTTGGACGCGGCAGGGGGAACGGGGGGCTACACCTTC.

This clonotype was counted at least ten times. The chain joins TRBV7-2 to TRBJ2-1, with 9 bases aligning to TRBD2. CDR1 SGHTA and CDR2 FQGNSA come from the germline V gene. The CDR3 runs 16 residues. Trimming removed 1 base from V and 2 bases from J; junction bases left unmatched: 3. CDR3 protein: CASSLVAGGTYNEQFF. The CDR3 DNA follows: TGTGCCAGCAGCTTAGTGGCGGGGGGGACCTACAATGAGCAGTTCTTC.

The chain employs TRBV7-2 and TRBJ1-3, with D possibly being TRBD1 (6 bases). In germline, CDR1 is SGHTA, CDR2 FQGNSA. Trimming took off 5 bases at V and 0 bases at J, with 11 bases between the two ends. This CDR3 comprises 15 residues. The CDR3 DNA reads as TGTGCCAGCAGCGCCAGACAGGTCTCTGGAAACACCATATATTTT. Its protein product is CASSARQVSGNTIYF.

This clonotype was observed a handful of times. The chain links TRBV18 to TRBJ1-5; 10 bases are a match to TRBD1. Germline CDR1 KGHSH, CDR2 LQKENI. This CDR3 is built from 17 residues. Losses at the gene ends were 5 bases for V and 3 bases for J; bases not matched to a gene: 10. The CDR3 nucleotides read TGTGCCAGCTCATCGGACAGGGGGGGGTGGAACAATCAGCCCCAGCATTTT. Its translation: CASSSDRGGWNNQPQHF.

The rearrangement uses TRBV7-9 and TRBJ2-1; D is undetermined. The length of the CDR3 is 11 residues. Trimming stripped 4 bases from V and 9 bases from J, with 7 bases between. Germline V gene lookup returns CDR1 SEHNR and CDR2 FQNEAQ (reference sequence). CDR3 nucleotide sequence: TGTGCCAGCAGCTGGTTCGGTGAGCAGTTCTTC. This encodes CASSWFGEQFF.

J is TRBJ1-3 and V is TRBV5-1; no clear D. Germline V CDR1 and CDR2: SGHRS, YFSETQ. This CDR3 region has 16 residues. V dropped 4 bases and J dropped 0 bases, with 14 bases sitting between them. The CDR3: CASSPRDISSGNTIYF. DNA for the CDR3: TGCGCCAGCAGCCCCCGTGACATCTCCTCTGGAAACACCATATATTTT.

This clonotype was picked up many times. This chain links TRBV7-6 with TRBJ2-1; 13 bases fit TRBD2. The V and J ends lost 5 bases and 7 bases, in that order; junction bases with no gene match: 11. In germline, CDR1 is SGHVS, CDR2 FNYEAQ. The CDR3 spans 17 residues. The CDR3 sequence: CASSVPTSGGIRNEQFF. The CDR3 nucleotides read TGTGCCAGCAGCGTCCCGACTAGCGGGGGGATTAGGAATGAGCAGTTCTTC. Using reference TRBV7-6 and TRBJ2-1 for the parts outside the CDR3, the full variable domain is GAGVSQSPRYKVTKRGQDVALRCDPISGHVSLYWYRQALGQGPEFLTYFNYEAQQDKSGLPNDRFSAERPEGSISTLTIQRTEQRDSAMYRCASSVPTSGGIRNEQFFGPGTRLTVL.

The gene calls are TRBV29-1 and TRBJ2-5, with a tentative D call TRBD1 (6 bases). Germline V gene data show CDR1 as SQVTM and CDR2 as ANQGSEA. V gave up 4 bases and J gave up 4 bases, with 13 bases separating them. This CDR3 is 13 amino acids long. In DNA form, the CDR3 reads TGCAGCGTTGTATTGGTCAGGGGAGAGACCCAGTACTTC. Residues: CSVVLVRGETQYF. Combining the CDR3 with reference TRBV29-1 and TRBJ2-5 gives the whole variable domain SAVISQKPSRDICQRGTSLTIQCQVDSQVTMMFWYRQQPGQSLTLIATANQGSEATYESGFVIDKFPISRPNLTFSTLTVSNMSPEDSSIYLCSVVLVRGETQYFGPGTRLLVL.

This clonotype appeared many times. The chain carries TRBV30 and TRBJ2-7, with D possibly called TRBD1 or TRBD2 (6 bases each). Germline values: CDR1 GTSNPN, CDR2 SVGIG (reference sequence). V lost 2 bases and J lost 6, with 14 bases in between. This CDR3 comprises 13 residues. As DNA, the CDR3 is TGTGCCTGGAGTTTAGGGGGTAGCGGCGAGCAGTACTTC. This sequence encodes CAWSLGGSGEQYF.

At least ten counts were recorded for this clonotype. The chain recombines TRBV29-1 with TRBJ2-4; 12 positions match TRBD1. The germline gives CDR1 SQVTM, CDR2 ANQGSEA. The CDR3 totals 14 residues. The V segment lost 5 bases and the J segment 6 bases; nucleotides outside the gene matches: 5. The CDR3 loop reads CSVWDRGLGNIQYF. The CDR3 DNA reads as TGCAGCGTTTGGGACAGGGGGCTTGGAAACATTCAGTACTTC. The whole variable domain, filled in from reference TRBV29-1 and TRBJ2-4, reads SAVISQKPSRDICQRGTSLTIQCQVDSQVTMMFWYRQQPGQSLTLIATANQGSEATYESGFVIDKFPISRPNLTFSTLTVSNMSPEDSSIYLCSVWDRGLGNIQYFGAGTRLSVL.

The chain combines TRBV18 with TRBJ1-5; TRBD1 is a possible D gene (6 bases). The germline V gene encodes CDR1 KGHSH and CDR2 LQKENI. V shed 8 bases and J shed 3 bases, with 11 bases lying between them. This CDR3 region has 13 residues. CDR3 in DNA: TGTGCCAGCCACCGGGACAACAATCAGCCCCAGCATTTT. Its protein product is CASHRDNNQPQHF.

The chain combines TRBV20-1 with TRBJ1-3; 7 bases fit TRBD1. V shed 5 bases and J 2 bases; nucleotides not matched to a gene: 9. The CDR3 loop spans 15 amino acids. Germline CDR1 and CDR2: DFQATT and SNEGSKA (reference sequence). The CDR3 loop reads CSADPLDRAGNTIYF. CDR3 nucleotides: TGCAGTGCTGATCCCCTCGACAGGGCTGGAAACACCATATATTTT.

This clonotype was detected many times. The V call is TRBV28, the J call TRBJ1-6, with D possibly matching TRBD1 (6 bases). Germline CDR1 and CDR2: MDHEN and SYDVKM. CDR3 length: 20 amino acids. V was trimmed by 3 bases and J by 0 bases, leaving 21 bases between them. This CDR3 is CASSFMGRGRVNSYNSPLHF. For the CDR3, the DNA is TGTGCCAGCAGTTTTATGGGCAGGGGCAGAGTTAACTCCTATAATTCACCCCTCCACTTT.

Ten or more counts support this clonotype. The chain is built from TRBV2 and TRBJ1-2; no firm D call. V lost 6 bases and J 7 bases, leaving 15 bases between the germline ends. CDR1 is SNHLY and CDR2 is FYNNEI in the germline V gene. The CDR3 loop spans 13 amino acids. For the CDR3, the DNA is TGTGCCAGCAGGGACGGGTTCCCGGGTGGCTACACCTTC. Translated, it gives CASRDGFPGGYTF. Supplemented by reference TRBV2 and TRBJ1-2, the full variable domain reads EPEVTQTPSHQVTQMGQEVILRCVPISNHLYFYWYRQILGQKVEFLVSFYNNEISEKSEIFDDQFSVERPDGSNFTLKIRSTKLEDSAMYFCASRDGFPGGYTFGSGTRLTVV.

The genes are TRBV15 and TRBJ1-5; possibly TRBD1 for D (6 bases). Germline CDR1 LNHNV, CDR2 YYDKDF (reference sequence). V was clipped by 4 bases and J by 7 bases, with 14 bases between them. CDR3 length: 14 amino acids. The CDR3 reads CATSMAGRGQPQHF. The CDR3 DNA reads as TGTGCCACCAGCATGGCAGGGAGGGGGCAGCCCCAGCATTTT.

J is TRBJ2-3 and V is TRBV12-3 or TRBV12-4; 7 bases align to TRBD2. The V segment lost 4 bases and the J segment 5 bases; nucleotides outside the gene matches: 3. This CDR3 region has 13 residues. CDR3 loop: CASSWGGGDTQYF. The CDR3 DNA is TGTGCCAGCAGTTGGGGGGGGGGAGATACGCAGTATTTT.

This clonotype was seen ten or more times. The genes are TRBV12-3 or TRBV12-4 and TRBJ1-2, with D tentatively TRBD1 (5 bases). V was trimmed by 6 bases and J by 3 bases, leaving 11 bases between them. The CDR3 is 13 residues long. CDR3 bases: TGTGCCAGCAGCCCCGGAGGGGACTATGGCTACACCTTC. Amino acids: CASSPGGDYGYTF.

This clonotype was detected only a few times. This chain links TRBV4-1 with TRBJ2-3; TRBD2 might be the D (6 bases). Germline assignment: CDR1 MGHRA and CDR2 YSYEKL. Trimming shortened V by 4 bases and J by 5 bases, and 19 bases separated the two germline ends. This CDR3 spans 16 amino acids. CDR3 in DNA: TGCGCCAGCAGCCCTGCGGGGCGTCTAGCTGGAGATACGCAGTATTTT. It yields the protein CASSPAGRLAGDTQYF.

This sequence joins TRBV11-2 and TRBJ1-5; D is unresolved. The CDR3 is 16 amino acids. V lost 2 bases to trimming and J lost 0 bases, with 11 bases between them. The V gene's germline CDR1 is SGHAT and CDR2 FQNNGV. CDR3 sequence: CASSLLLTSSNQPQHF. The CDR3 DNA sequence: TGTGCCAGCAGCTTATTATTGACAAGTAGCAATCAGCCCCAGCATTTT.

Regarding this clonotype: A single base separates this from a much larger clone, so it may be a read error. The rearrangement links TRBV28 to TRBJ1-2; 7 bases are shared with TRBD1. Germline CDR1 reads MDHEN; CDR2 reads SYDVKM. The length of the CDR3 is 22 residues. The V gene end was trimmed by 4 bases and the J gene end by 7 bases; junction bases not matched to a gene: 33. CDR3 protein: CASSSGTVSMATNSRGSIGYTF. CDR3 nucleotide sequence: TGTGCCAGCAGTTCCGGGACAGTCTCTATGGCTACAAACAGCAGGGGATCGATTGGCTACACCTTC.

In its sample, this clonotype was seen many times. The chain recombines TRBV3-1 with TRBJ2-3; a weak D match, TRBD1 (7 bases). CDR3 size: 15 residues. The germline V gene encodes CDR1 LGHDT and CDR2 YNNKEL (reference sequence). V was pared by 6 bases and J by 6 bases, with 19 bases between. CDR3 sequence reads: CASRPRGALGDTQYF. CDR3 coding DNA: TGTGCCAGCAGACCCAGGGGGGCTTTGGGGGATACGCAGTATTTT.